This entry lists 17 T cell receptor beta chains sequenced from one sample in a study of control samples from healthy donors and cancer patients (TCRdb year 2020). Library method: the immunoSEQ multiplex PCR assay. TCRdb provides this immuneACCESS table in a form limited to in-frame rearrangements. Some clones are lacking; in checked studies, under half of them reflect an unresolved V gene, and why the rest are absent is not known. This sample has about 73,000 clones in its table, and under 90% of those were observed once. The ten top clones hold 19% of the sample. Material for sequencing was PBMCs. All receptors derive from a man between 60 and 70 years old with lung cancer.

The V gene is TRBV13, the J gene TRBJ1-2; D is undetermined. Per germline, CDR1 PRHDT and CDR2 FYEKMQ (reference sequence). V lost 4 bases, J lost 8 bases, and 17 bases lay in between. The CDR3 consists of 14 residues. The CDR3 nucleotides read TGTGCCAGCAGCTCCCGTCGTGATTTCACGGGCTACACCTTC. Translating it yields CASSSRRDFTGYTF.

This chain connects TRBV24-1 to TRBJ2-2; 10 bases fit TRBD1. Germline loops: CDR1 KGHDR, CDR2 SFDVKD. This CDR3 contains 16 residues. The junction had 4 bases not matched to a gene; V was cut back by 4 bases and J by 3 bases. The CDR3 protein is CATSDPGTGDTGELFF. CDR3 nucleotide sequence: TGTGCCACCAGTGACCCCGGGACAGGGGACACCGGGGAGCTGTTTTTT.

This clone was detected only a few times. The chain recombines TRBV9 with TRBJ2-5; TRBD2 agrees at 15 bases. CDR1 SGDLS and CDR2 YYNGEE come from the germline V gene. V was clipped by 0 bases and J by 2 bases; unmatched bases: 5. The CDR3 has 18 amino acids. The CDR3 DNA reads as TGTGCCAGCAGCGTAGTTGGACTAGCGGGGGGGCGGCAAGAGACCCAGTACTTC. As protein: CASSVVGLAGGRQETQYF.

This chain connects TRBV5-1 to TRBJ2-5; 7 bases match TRBD2. The ends lost 4 bases at V and 1 base at J; junction bases unmatched: 7. CDR3 size: 15 residues. Germline V lookup: CDR1 SGHRS, CDR2 YFSETQ. The CDR3 region has the DNA TGCGCCAGCAGCCCGCACGGGACTACCCAAGAGACCCAGTACTTC. This encodes CASSPHGTTQETQYF.

This clone appeared once. This chain joins TRBV18 and TRBJ1-1; TRBD1 agrees at 9 bases. Germline V gene sequence: CDR1 KGHSH, CDR2 LQKENI. The CDR3 extends over 15 amino acids. The ends lost 6 bases at V and 3 bases at J; junction bases unmatched: 8. The CDR3, as DNA: TGTGCCAGCTCCATTATGGGACAGGGTTACACTGAAGCTTTCTTT. It translates to CASSIMGQGYTEAFF.

The chain couples TRBV7-9 to TRBJ2-4; the D call may be TRBD1 or TRBD2 (5 bases each). The CDR3 loop spans 11 amino acids. V shed 8 bases and J shed 16 bases, with 18 bases lying between them. The germline gives CDR1 SEHNR, CDR2 FQNEAQ (reference sequence). The CDR3 DNA is TGTGCCAGCTGGCTAGTCGGGACGGCATACTTC. Encoded protein: CASWLVGTAYF.

V is TRBV9 and J is TRBJ1-1; 8 bases align to TRBD1. Germline V lookup: CDR1 SGDLS, CDR2 YYNGEE. The length of the CDR3 is 16 residues. J was trimmed by 1 base and V by 4 bases; bases with no gene match: 9. CDR3 loop: CASSLSDRAQNTEAFF. CDR3 nucleotide sequence: TGTGCCAGCAGCTTATCGGACAGGGCCCAGAACACTGAAGCTTTCTTT. The full variable domain, its missing parts supplied by reference TRBV9 and TRBJ1-1, is DSGVTQTPKHLITATGQRVTLRCSPRSGDLSVYWYQQSLDQGLQFLIQYYNGEERAKGNILERFSAQQFPDLHSELNLSSLELGDSALYFCASSLSDRAQNTEAFFGQGTRLTVV.

This chain joins TRBV6-5 and TRBJ2-2; 7 bases align to TRBD1. The CDR3 sequence is 14 residues long. Germline lookup yields CDR1 MNHEY and CDR2 SVGAGI. With 6 bases clipped from V and 5 bases from J, the junction kept 6 bases outside the gene matches. CDR3 amino acids: CASRTGIVTGELFF. DNA of the CDR3: TGTGCCAGCAGGACAGGGATAGTGACCGGGGAGCTGTTTTTT.

J is TRBJ1-4 and V is TRBV9, with D unresolved. With 0 bases removed from V and 4 bases from J, the gap between germline ends came to 10 bases. CDR3 length: 15 amino acids. The germline CDR1 and CDR2 sequences are SGDLS and YYNGEE. As DNA, the CDR3 is TGTGCCAGCAGCGTAGGCAGCGTTCTTAATGAAAAACTGTTTTTT. As protein: CASSVGSVLNEKLFF.

The chain employs TRBV10-1 and TRBJ1-1; D may be TRBD1 (6 bases). Germline lookup yields CDR1 WNHNN and CDR2 SYGVQD (reference sequence). CDR3 length: 14 amino acids. V lost 2 bases and J 1 base, leaving 8 bases between the germline ends. The CDR3 loop is CASSEETGNTEAFF. The CDR3 nucleotides read TGCGCCAGCAGTGAGGAGACAGGGAACACTGAAGCTTTCTTT.

The chain combines TRBV6-1 with TRBJ2-3, with TRBD2 as a possible D gene (7 bases). V dropped 3 bases and J dropped 0 bases, with 13 bases sitting between them. This CDR3 has 16 residues. Germline V gene lookup returns CDR1 MNHNS and CDR2 SASEGT. Here the CDR3 reads CASSDRGGGSTDTQYF. Written as DNA, the CDR3 is TGTGCCAGCAGTGATCGTGGCGGGGGCAGCACAGATACGCAGTATTTT.

The rearrangement links TRBV29-1 to TRBJ2-1, with 9 bases identical to TRBD1. Unmatched junction bases numbered 6, after V lost 5 bases and J lost 7 bases. There are 13 residues in the CDR3. Germline CDR1 reads SQVTM; CDR2 reads ANQGSEA. As DNA, the CDR3 is TGCAGCGTTTTAACCGGGACAGGGAATGAGCAGTTCTTC. The encoded protein is CSVLTGTGNEQFF.

The CDR3 coding sequence is TGTGCCAGCAGCCCCACCCAGGGCTCTAACTATGGCTACACCTTC. Translating it yields CASSPTQGSNYGYTF. The chain carries TRBV7-2 and TRBJ1-2, with a weak D call TRBD1 (5 bases). This CDR3 spans 15 amino acids. CDR1 and CDR2 (germline): SGHTA, FQGNSA. The V and J ends lost 5 bases and 0 bases respectively, with 13 bases between them.

This clone was detected once. The rearrangement links TRBV10-2 to TRBJ1-1; D is uncertain. Trimming pared 0 bases from V and 1 base from J, leaving 18 bases between. Germline-derived CDR1 and CDR2 are WSHSY and SAAADI. This CDR3 is built from 18 residues. The CDR3 loop reads CASSESVRGRSKNTEAFF. CDR3 DNA sequence: TGCGCCAGCAGTGAGTCGGTTCGCGGTCGTTCGAAGAACACTGAAGCTTTCTTT.

This rearrangement joins TRBV4-1 to TRBJ2-5, with a tentative D call TRBD1 (6 bases). Germline V lookup: CDR1 MGHRA, CDR2 YSYEKL. There are 12 residues in the CDR3. V gave up 1 base and J gave up 14 bases, with 14 bases separating them. The CDR3 spells CASSQAQGVLYF. The CDR3 bases are TGCGCCAGCAGCCAAGCACAGGGAGTACTCTACTTC.

This clone was observed a handful of times. The rearrangement links TRBV29-1 to TRBJ2-2, with D unresolved. The CDR3 has 13 amino acids. The V end lost 7 bases, the J end lost 6 bases, and 15 bases lay between the germline ends. Germline CDR1 and CDR2: SQVTM and ANQGSEA. In nucleotides, the CDR3 is TGCAGCGCTTTGGGTTCTTCGGCCGGGGAGCTGTTTTTT. This codes for CSALGSSAGELFF.

The V call is TRBV27, the J call TRBJ2-5, with 7 bases that match TRBD2. Germline loops: CDR1 MNHEY, CDR2 SMNVEV (reference sequence). This CDR3 region has 15 residues. The V segment lost 1 base and the J segment 3 bases; nucleotides outside the gene matches: 5. The CDR3 region has the DNA TGTGCCAGCAGTTTATGGGGAGGGGATGAAGAGACCCAGTACTTC. Amino acids: CASSLWGGDEETQYF.